A selection of T cell receptor beta chains follows, all from one sample in a study of T-cell memory formation after mild COVID-19. TCRdb used MiXCR to reprocess the 5' RACE reads, holding one entry per CDR3 protein. The sample holds 90,000 to 120,000 distinct CDR3 sequences, 8.5% to 14% seen once. Sequencing used PBMCs or a T cell subset sorted from them (not recorded which). Receptor source: a man aged 18 to 30 who had mild COVID-19 (a few samples of this study predate the infection). Cell type and time point are not known. Each CDR3 is given with its conserved first and last residue. A D gene is named only where the DNA matches it firmly. Only part of the rows carry a size: once, few, many, or a class if the clone is expanded.

J gene	V gene	D gene	clone size	CDR3 protein	CDR3 DNA
TRBJ1-1	TRBV7-2	NA	many	CASSLERRGGTEAFF	TGTGCCAGCAGCTTAGAGCGGAGAGGCGGCACTGAAGCTTTCTTT
TRBJ2-1	TRBV15	NA	NA	CATAARMETSEQFF	TGTGCCACCGCAGCGAGGATGGAGACAAGTGAGCAGTTCTTC
TRBJ2-1	TRBV6-2/TRBV6-3	NA	many	CASSYSLEAGYYNEQFF	TGTGCCAGCAGTTACTCACTCGAGGCGGGGTATTACAATGAGCAGTTCTTC
TRBJ2-7	TRBV7-9	NA	NA	CASSLDGTPSSYEQYF	TGTGCCAGCAGCTTGGACGGGACCCCGAGCTCCTACGAGCAGTACTTC
TRBJ1-1	TRBV12-3/TRBV12-4	NA	few	CASSFEGFTFF	TGTGCCAGCAGTTTCGAGGGATTTACTTTCTTT
TRBJ2-3	TRBV7-9	NA	few	CASSPRTESTDTQYF	TGTGCCAGCAGCCCCCGGACAGAGAGCACAGATACGCAGTATTTT
TRBJ1-4	TRBV5-4	NA	NA	CASSFLGGTNEKLFF	TGTGCCAGCAGCTTCTTGGGGGGCACTAATGAAAAACTGTTTTTT
TRBJ2-7	TRBV13	NA	few	CASSLRQVRYEQYF	TGTGCCAGCAGCCTGCGACAGGTCCGCTACGAGCAGTACTTC
TRBJ1-1	TRBV27	NA	few	CASSLEAELGNTEAFF	TGTGCCAGCAGTTTAGAAGCCGAACTCGGGAACACTGAAGCTTTCTTT
TRBJ2-5	TRBV9	NA	NA	CASSVTPGPRETQYF	TGTGCCAGCAGCGTAACCCCGGGACCTCGGGAGACCCAGTACTTC
TRBJ1-1	TRBV19	NA	NA	CASSQAGSLAFF	TGTGCCAGTAGCCAGGCAGGGTCGTTGGCTTTCTTT
TRBJ2-7	TRBV4-1	NA	many	CASSQDREPYEQYF	TGCGCCAGCAGCCAAGACAGGGAGCCCTACGAGCAGTACTTC
TRBJ1-1	TRBV4-1	NA	NA	CASSQMNTEAFF	TGCGCCAGCAGCCAGATGAACACTGAAGCTTTCTTT
TRBJ2-5	TRBV7-3	TRBD2	few	CASSLRAGGGETQYF	TGTGCCAGCAGCTTAAGAGCGGGGGGCGGGGAGACCCAGTACTTC
TRBJ2-3	TRBV9	TRBD2	few	CASGSGGVTDTQYF	TGTGCCAGCGGTAGCGGGGGCGTCACAGATACGCAGTATTTT
TRBJ2-3	TRBV28	TRBD1	few	CASSLTGEGTDTQYF	TGTGCCAGCAGTCTGACAGGGGAAGGCACAGATACGCAGTATTTT
TRBJ2-1	TRBV7-9	NA	many	CASSLVGPPVDEQFF	TGTGCCAGCAGCTTAGTGGGACCCCCGGTGGATGAGCAGTTCTTC
TRBJ2-2	TRBV23-1	TRBD1	many	CASSQSGTGTTGELFF	TGCGCCAGCAGTCAATCGGGGACAGGGACCACCGGGGAGCTGTTTTTT
TRBJ2-3	TRBV4-3	NA	few	CASSQSSRVGTDTQYF	TGCGCCAGCAGCCAAAGTTCACGGGTAGGCACAGATACGCAGTATTTT
TRBJ1-1	TRBV20-1	NA	NA	CSASSGVNTEAFF	TGCAGTGCTAGTTCAGGGGTGAACACTGAAGCTTTCTTT
TRBJ1-5	TRBV15	TRBD1	NA	CATSRSDRRVRSQHF	TGTGCCACCAGCAGGTCGGACAGGCGGGTTAGGTCCCAGCATTTT
TRBJ1-2	TRBV7-2	NA	NA	CASSLAGHRMSTF	TGTGCCAGCAGCTTAGCGGGACACCGGATGAGCACCTTC
TRBJ2-5	TRBV6-5	TRBD1	few	CASSPDRSSQETQYF	TGTGCCAGCAGTCCGGACAGGTCATCTCAGGAGACCCAGTACTTC
TRBJ2-1	TRBV13	NA	many	CASSNLPPTIHNEQFF	TGTGCCAGCAGCAACCTGCCCCCCACCATCCACAATGAGCAGTTCTTC
TRBJ2-5	TRBV7-9	TRBD2	few	CASSFRGGGDETQYF	TGTGCCAGCAGCTTCCGTGGCGGGGGGGATGAGACCCAGTACTTC
TRBJ2-3	TRBV7-8	NA	many	CASSYQTTDTQYF	TGTGCCAGCAGCTACCAAACCACAGATACGCAGTATTTT
TRBJ2-1	TRBV5-1	NA	NA	CASSLAPDGTSPYNEQFF	TGCGCCAGCAGCTTGGCTCCGGACGGAACTAGCCCCTACAATGAGCAGTTCTTC
TRBJ1-2	TRBV12-3/TRBV12-4	NA	NA	CASSRTWDPRNYGYTF	TGTGCCAGCAGCCGAACATGGGACCCACGGAACTATGGCTACACCTTC
TRBJ1-6	TRBV4-2	NA	few	CASSQAGILRGSPLHF	TGTGCCAGCAGCCAAGCCGGGATTCTGCGGGGATCACCCCTCCACTTT
TRBJ2-3	TRBV20-1	NA	NA	CSASFGGPTQYF	TGCAGTGCTAGCTTTGGCGGACCTACGCAGTATTTT
TRBJ2-7	TRBV27	TRBD2	few	CASGGLGGSYEQYF	TGTGCCAGCGGTGGTCTGGGGGGGTCCTACGAGCAGTACTTC
TRBJ1-5	TRBV9	TRBD1	NA	CASSVGGQAGQPQHF	TGTGCCAGCAGCGTAGGGGGACAGGCAGGTCAGCCCCAGCATTTT
TRBJ1-2	TRBV5-6	NA	NA	CASSLGGGYGYTF	TGTGCCAGCAGCTTAGGAGGGGGCTATGGCTACACCTTC
TRBJ2-6	TRBV7-2	NA	many	CASSLVYYGANVLTF	TGTGCCAGCAGCTTAGTTTACTATGGGGCCAACGTCCTGACTTTC
TRBJ2-7	TRBV12-3/TRBV12-4	TRBD2	few	CASSTSGGTYEQYF	TGTGCCAGCAGCACAAGCGGGGGGACCTACGAGCAGTACTTC
TRBJ1-2	TRBV5-6	NA	NA	CASSLDPPYGYTF	TGTGCCAGCAGCTTGGACCCCCCCTATGGCTACACCTTC
TRBJ2-2	TRBV7-3	NA	NA	CASSLGLAGELFF	TGTGCCAGCAGCCTAGGACTCGCCGGGGAGCTGTTTTTT
TRBJ1-5	TRBV4-1	NA	NA	CASSQEGLAGGGQPQHF	TGCGCCAGCAGCCAAGAGGGCCTGGCAGGTGGGGGTCAGCCCCAGCATTTT
TRBJ1-1	TRBV5-1	TRBD1	few	CASSLRGLVKNTEAFF	TGCGCCAGCAGCTTGAGGGGGCTGGTTAAGAACACTGAAGCTTTCTTT
TRBJ1-2	TRBV4-1	NA	NA	CASSPSPHGGGYGYTF	TGCGCCAGCAGCCCGAGTCCTCATGGAGGGGGCTATGGCTACACCTTC
TRBJ2-7	TRBV7-2	TRBD1	NA	CASSLGTGFPYEQYF	TGTGCCAGCAGCTTAGGGACAGGTTTCCCCTACGAGCAGTACTTC
TRBJ2-3	TRBV12-3/TRBV12-4	NA	few	CASSRPERPTDTQYF	TGTGCCAGCAGTAGGCCGGAGCGGCCCACAGATACGCAGTATTTT
TRBJ1-3	TRBV7-2	NA	NA	CASTSPSASSGNTIYF	TGTGCCAGCACCTCTCCCAGTGCGAGCTCTGGAAACACCATATATTTT
TRBJ1-6	TRBV12-3/TRBV12-4	NA	few	CASSFRGLLGSPLHF	TGTGCCAGCAGTTTTAGGGGTTTGCTCGGATCACCCCTCCACTTT
TRBJ2-3	TRBV27	NA	NA	CASSFGDGDTQYF	TGTGCCAGCAGTTTTGGTGACGGAGATACGCAGTATTTT